This TCR beta chain appears in the sequencing data of a study of blood T cell repertoires in COVID-19. The wider study: COVID-19 samples collected from the United States, Italy and Spain covered acute and convalescent phases. T cells, B-cell-depleted T cells, or PBMCs supplied cDNA or gDNA.

This clone has just one count. Authors' processing steps: Nucleated cell counts were estimated from reference gene primer amplification. TCRdb's copy holds only in-frame clones and misses some; the assay was immunoSEQ multiplex PCR. From that table come the V and J calls and clone size; the DNA was used to work out D and trimming. The sample lists about 120,000 clones, around nine tenths occurring once. Trimming stripped 6 bases from V and 4 bases from J, with 10 bases between. This CDR3 is built from 14 residues. CDR1 MNHEY and CDR2 SVGAGI come from the germline V gene. This TCR came from a woman in her fifties or sixties with acute or convalescent COVID-19. The genes are TRBV6-5 and TRBJ1-6; D is unresolved. The sequenced sample was peripheral blood. The CDR3: CASSRTEYNSPLHF. Written as DNA, the CDR3 is TGTGCCAGCAGCCGGACTGAGTATAATTCACCCCTCCACTTT.